This entry describes one TCR beta chain. Its antigen is unidentified. The data were obtained in a study of Tregs in tolerant kidney transplant recipients. Study in general: Antibodies separated recipient from donor cells.

The repertoire was sequenced with immunoSEQ multiplex PCR; TCRdb's copy has only in-frame clones and lacks some. Seen here are approximately 44,000 clones, about 95% observed once, and the top ten hold approximately 0.4%. Trimming removed 6 bases at V and 1 base at J, with 12 bases between. CDR3 size: 14 residues. In germline, CDR1 is SGHTA, CDR2 FQGNSA. The specimen was Tregs from blood cultured with allogeneic cells. The chain couples TRBV7-2 to TRBJ2-5; no definite D call. This sequence was found in a human donor in good health. CDR3 sequence reads: CASRVPGPQETQYF. The CDR3 bases are TGTGCCAGCAGAGTACCGGGCCCCCAAGAGACCCAGTACTTC.